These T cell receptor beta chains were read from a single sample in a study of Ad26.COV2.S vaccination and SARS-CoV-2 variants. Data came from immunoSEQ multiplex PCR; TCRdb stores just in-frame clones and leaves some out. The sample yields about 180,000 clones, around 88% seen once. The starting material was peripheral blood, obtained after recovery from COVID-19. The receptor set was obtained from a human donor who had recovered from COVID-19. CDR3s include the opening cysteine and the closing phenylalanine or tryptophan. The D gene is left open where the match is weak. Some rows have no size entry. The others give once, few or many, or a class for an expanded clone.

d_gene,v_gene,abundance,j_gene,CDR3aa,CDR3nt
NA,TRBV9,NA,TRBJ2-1,CASSVGGTGAYNEQFF,TGTGCCAGCAGCGTCGGGGGCACCGGGGCCTACAATGAGCAGTTCTTC
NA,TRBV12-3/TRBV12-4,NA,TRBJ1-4,CASSLVSEKLFF,TGTGCCAGCAGTTTAGTCAGTGAAAAACTGTTTTTT
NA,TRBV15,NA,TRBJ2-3,CATSRDGTGSFTDTQYF,TGTGCCACCAGCAGAGATGGTACAGGCAGTTTCACAGATACGCAGTATTTT
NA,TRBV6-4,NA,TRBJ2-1,CASSQQGDEQFF,TGTGCCAGCAGCCAACAGGGAGATGAGCAGTTCTTC
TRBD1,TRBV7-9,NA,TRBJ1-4,CASTPVTGPNEKLFF,TGTGCCAGCACCCCGGTGACAGGGCCTAATGAAAAACTGTTTTTT
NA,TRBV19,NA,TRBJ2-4,CAIGDHSGRGIQYF,TGTGCCATAGGGGATCACTCCGGCCGCGGCATTCAGTACTTC
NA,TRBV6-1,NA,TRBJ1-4,CASSLSEKLFF,TGTGCCAGCAGCCTATCCGAGAAACTGTTTTTT
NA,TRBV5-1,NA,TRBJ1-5,CASSLDGSSGNQPQHF,TGCGCCAGCAGCTTGGACGGGAGTAGTGGCAATCAGCCCCAGCATTTT
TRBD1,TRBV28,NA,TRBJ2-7,CASRKGQNEQYF,TGTGCCAGCAGGAAGGGACAGAACGAGCAGTACTTC
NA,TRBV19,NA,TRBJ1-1,CASRDSMNTEAFF,TGTGCCAGTAGGGACAGCATGAACACTGAAGCTTTCTTT
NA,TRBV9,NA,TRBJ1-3,CASTGFTGNTIYF,TGTGCCAGCACGGGGTTTACTGGAAACACCATATATTTT
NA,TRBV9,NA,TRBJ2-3,CASSPRQGTDTQYF,TGTGCCAGCAGCCCACGACAGGGCACAGATACGCAGTATTTT
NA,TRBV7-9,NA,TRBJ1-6,CASSLGGSSNSPLHF,TGTGCCAGCAGCTTAGGAGGGTCTTCGAATTCACCCCTCCACTTT
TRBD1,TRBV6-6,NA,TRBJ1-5,CASSYPRDRDQPQHF,TGTGCCAGCAGTTACCCACGGGACAGGGACCAGCCCCAGCATTTT
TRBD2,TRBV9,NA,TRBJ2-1,CASSPRTSGGGEQFF,TGTGCCAGCAGCCCCAGGACTAGCGGGGGGGGTGAGCAGTTCTTC
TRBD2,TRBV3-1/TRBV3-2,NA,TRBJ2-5,CASSPTSAETQYF,TGTGCCAGCAGCCCGACTAGCGCGGAGACCCAGTACTTC
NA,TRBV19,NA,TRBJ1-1,CASWDRGVGTEAFF,TGTGCCAGTTGGGATCGAGGGGTGGGGACTGAAGCTTTCTTT
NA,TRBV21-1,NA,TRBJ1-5,CASSKVRYSNQPQHF,TGTGCCAGCAGCAAAGTGAGGTATAGCAATCAGCCCCAGCATTTT
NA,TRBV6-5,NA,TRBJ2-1,CASSSVAEHQFF,TGTGCCAGCAGTTCCGTAGCGGAGCACCAGTTCTTC
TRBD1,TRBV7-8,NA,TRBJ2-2,CASKPGQRAGELFF,TGTGCCAGCAAACCGGGACAGAGGGCCGGGGAGCTGTTTTTT
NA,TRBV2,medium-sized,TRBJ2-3,CASERPPTDTQYF,TGTGCCAGCGAGAGGCCCCCCACAGATACGCAGTATTTT
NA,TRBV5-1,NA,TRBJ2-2,CASSFTLQGNTGELFF,TGCGCCAGCAGCTTCACCCTTCAGGGAAACACCGGGGAGCTGTTTTTT
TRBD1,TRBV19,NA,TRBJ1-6,CATRQGFDNSPLHF,TGTGCCACTAGACAGGGGTTCGATAATTCACCCCTCCACTTT
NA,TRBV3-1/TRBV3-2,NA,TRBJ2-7,CASSQDYSGTAYYEQYF,TGTGCCAGCAGCCAAGATTATAGCGGGACAGCATACTACGAGCAGTACTTC
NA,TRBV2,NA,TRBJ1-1,CASTRYREGLNTEAFF,TGTGCCAGCACCAGATACCGTGAAGGTTTGAACACTGAAGCTTTCTTT
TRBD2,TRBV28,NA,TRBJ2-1,CASITGTSEAHEQFF,TGTGCCAGCATTACCGGGACTAGTGAGGCCCATGAGCAGTTCTTC
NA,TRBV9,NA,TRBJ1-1,CASSAFGGTTEAFF,TGTGCCAGCAGCGCCTTCGGAGGGACCACTGAAGCTTTCTTT
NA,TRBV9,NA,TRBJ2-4,CASSAPGGDIQYF,TGTGCCAGCAGCGCCCCGGGCGGGGACATTCAGTACTTC
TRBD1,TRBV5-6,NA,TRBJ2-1,CASSQTGGNNEQFF,TGTGCCAGCAGCCAAACAGGGGGCAACAATGAGCAGTTCTTC
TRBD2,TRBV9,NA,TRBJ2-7,CASSPAGDWPNHEQYF,TGTGCCAGCAGCCCGGCGGGGGATTGGCCAAACCACGAGCAGTACTTC
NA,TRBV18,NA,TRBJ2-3,CASSPLPRGPDTQYF,TGTGCCAGCTCACCATTGCCCCGAGGACCAGATACGCAGTATTTT
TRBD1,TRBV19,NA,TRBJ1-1,CASSLGQGITEAFF,TGTGCCAGTAGTCTCGGACAGGGGATAACTGAAGCTTTCTTT
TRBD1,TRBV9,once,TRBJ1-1,CASTGTGRMGAFF,TGTGCCAGCACCGGGACAGGGAGGATGGGAGCTTTCTTT
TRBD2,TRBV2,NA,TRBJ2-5,CASAPSGGTWVETQYF,TGTGCCAGCGCCCCTAGCGGGGGTACCTGGGTAGAGACCCAGTACTTC
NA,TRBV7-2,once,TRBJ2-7,CASSLGVSLYEQYF,TGTGCCAGCAGCTTAGGGGTCAGTCTCTACGAGCAGTACTTC
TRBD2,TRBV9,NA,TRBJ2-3,CASSLGTSGTKDTQYF,TGTGCCAGCAGCCTCGGGACTAGCGGAACTAAGGATACGCAGTATTTT
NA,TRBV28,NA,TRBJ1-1,CASSQLPLEAFF,TGTGCCAGCAGCCAACTCCCCCTCGAAGCTTTCTTT
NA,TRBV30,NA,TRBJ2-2,CAWSKGSGHGELFF,TGTGCCTGGAGTAAGGGTAGCGGTCACGGGGAGCTGTTTTTT
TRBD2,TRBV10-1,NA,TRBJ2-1,CASSGVSTSGVVNEQFF,TGCGCCAGCAGTGGGGTCTCGACTAGCGGAGTAGTGAATGAGCAGTTCTTC